The 21 T cell receptor beta chains reported below all come from one sample, sequenced in a study of blood T cell repertoires in COVID-19. TCRdb's copy holds only in-frame clones and misses some; the assay was immunoSEQ multiplex PCR. The top ten hold 2.8% of the sample, which has some 180,000 clones, more than 70% seen once. The source material was peripheral blood. These receptors originate from a woman aged 80 or older with active or convalescent COVID-19.

CDR3: CASSLLRAGGPQHF. In DNA form, the CDR3 reads TGTGCCAGCAGTTTACTGAGAGCGGGGGGGCCCCAGCATTTT. The chain combines TRBV28 with TRBJ1-5; tentative D call: TRBD1 (5 bases). CDR3 length equals 14 residues. From germline, CDR1 is MDHEN and CDR2 SYDVKM. The V end was cut by 2 bases, the J end by 9 bases, with 14 bases between.

J is TRBJ2-3 and V is TRBV6-5; TRBD1 matches 11 bases. The CDR3 sequence is 16 residues long. Germline CDR1 MNHEY, CDR2 SVGAGI. V lost 0 bases and J lost 4; bases outside the gene matches: 3. The CDR3 here is CASSYSGGQGADTQYF. For the CDR3, the DNA is TGTGCCAGCAGTTACTCAGGGGGACAGGGGGCAGATACGCAGTATTTT.

Only a few counts were recorded for this clone. CDR3 residues: CASSFSDRRYFPEAFF. CDR3 coding DNA: TGTGCCAGCAGTTTTTCTGACAGGCGATATTTTCCTGAAGCTTTCTTT. This sequence joins TRBV28 and TRBJ1-1; D is possibly TRBD1 (6 bases). The germline V and J ends were trimmed by 3 bases and 6 bases, with 20 bases remaining between them. This CDR3 region has 16 residues. Germline V gene data show CDR1 as MDHEN and CDR2 as SYDVKM.

This sequence joins TRBV11-2 and TRBJ2-7; D is perhaps TRBD2 (6 bases). Per germline, CDR1 SGHAT and CDR2 FQNNGV. Deletions cut 5 bases from V and 2 bases from J, with 16 bases between. This CDR3 has 15 amino acids. The CDR3 sequence is CASSPKGGLAYEQYF. Written as DNA, the CDR3 is TGTGCCAGCAGCCCCAAGGGAGGTCTGGCCTACGAGCAGTACTTC.

V and J are TRBV18 and TRBJ1-4; D ambiguous. The CDR3 contains 17 residues. CDR1 and CDR2 from the germline V gene are KGHSH and LQKENI. V was cut by 0 bases and J by 7 bases, with 18 bases left in between. The CDR3 here is CASSPPGLAEAFEKLFF. CDR3 DNA: TGTGCCAGCTCACCACCGGGTCTGGCGGAAGCCTTTGAAAAACTGTTTTTT.

The V and J genes are TRBV6-5 and TRBJ1-5; maybe TRBD1 (5 bases). CDR1 MNHEY and CDR2 SVGAGI come from the germline V gene. Trimming took off 2 bases at V and 5 bases at J, with 13 bases between the two ends. This CDR3 has 15 amino acids. In nucleotides, the CDR3 is TGTGCCAGCAGTTACCAGGGTCCGGGCGATCAGCCCCAGCATTTT. Its protein is CASSYQGPGDQPQHF.

CDR3 nucleotides: TGTGCCAGCAGCGCCGGGAATGCGGGGATCGATACGCAGTATTTT. Residues: CASSAGNAGIDTQYF. This chain links TRBV9 with TRBJ2-3, with D perhaps matching TRBD2 (6 bases). V was pared by 3 bases and J by 6 bases, with 17 bases between. CDR1 is SGDLS and CDR2 is YYNGEE in the germline V gene. The CDR3 length is 15 residues. The full variable domain, with the rest looked up from reference TRBV9 and TRBJ2-3, is DSGVTQTPKHLITATGQRVTLRCSPRSGDLSVYWYQQSLDQGLQFLIQYYNGEERAKGNILERFSAQQFPDLHSELNLSSLELGDSALYFCASSAGNAGIDTQYFGPGTRLTVL.

The rearrangement uses TRBV11-2 and TRBJ1-5; D remains unclear. The germline CDR1 and CDR2 sequences are SGHAT and FQNNGV. This CDR3 contains 13 residues. Trimming cost V 3 bases and J 5 bases, with 8 bases left between them. The CDR3 region is CASSFEVYQPQHF. In DNA, the CDR3 is TGTGCCAGCAGCTTTGAGGTATATCAGCCCCAGCATTTT.

This chain connects TRBV2 to TRBJ2-3; TRBD2 aligns across 13 bases. The CDR3 spans 18 residues. CDR1 is SNHLY and CDR2 is FYNNEI in the germline V gene. J gave up 2 bases and V 0 bases, and 5 bases lay outside the gene matches. Here the CDR3 reads CASSEAKTSGGHTDTQYF. CDR3 DNA: TGTGCCAGCAGTGAAGCTAAGACTAGCGGGGGGCACACAGATACGCAGTATTTT. The entire variable domain, with the rest obtained from reference TRBV2 and TRBJ2-3, is as follows: EPEVTQTPSHQVTQMGQEVILRCVPISNHLYFYWYRQILGQKVEFLVSFYNNEISEKSEIFDDQFSVERPDGSNFTLKIRSTKLEDSAMYFCASSEAKTSGGHTDTQYFGPGTRLTVL.

The rearrangement uses TRBV5-1 and TRBJ2-5; 13 nucleotides line up with TRBD2. V shed 4 bases and J 2 bases; nucleotides not matched to a gene: 5. The CDR3 spans 16 residues. Germline V gives CDR1 SGHRS, CDR2 YFSETQ. The chain's CDR3 is CASSPGLAGSQETQYF. CDR3 in DNA: TGCGCCAGCAGCCCGGGACTAGCGGGGTCACAAGAGACCCAGTACTTC.

This chain uses TRBV18 with TRBJ1-1; D may be TRBD1 (6 bases). V was shortened by 2 bases and J by 5 bases, with 15 bases between the two germline ends. Germline V gene sequence: CDR1 KGHSH, CDR2 LQKENI. The CDR3 loop spans 15 amino acids. CDR3 protein: CASSPARGQVTEAFF. The CDR3 DNA follows: TGTGCCAGCTCACCAGCCCGGGGACAAGTTACTGAAGCTTTCTTT.

The J gene is TRBJ2-1, the V gene TRBV9; 9 bases are a match to TRBD2. The CDR3 runs 16 residues. Unmatched junction bases numbered 7, after V lost 0 bases and J lost 6 bases. Germline V lookup: CDR1 SGDLS, CDR2 YYNGEE. Here the CDR3 reads CASSVVGSGGTNEQFF. CDR3 DNA sequence: TGTGCCAGCAGCGTAGTGGGTAGCGGGGGCACCAATGAGCAGTTCTTC.

V usage is TRBV5-1 and J usage is TRBJ2-1, with 7 bases matching TRBD2. The J segment lost 4 bases and the V segment lost 4 bases, leaving 2 bases of the junction unmatched. In germline, CDR1 is SGHRS, CDR2 YFSETQ. This CDR3 comprises 13 residues. CDR3 in amino acids: CASSLGGYNEQFF. Here the CDR3 DNA reads TGCGCCAGCAGCCTCGGGGGGTACAATGAGCAGTTCTTC.

A single count supports this clone. The V and J genes are TRBV6-5 and TRBJ2-5, with 7 bases fitting TRBD1. The CDR3 runs 14 residues. In germline, CDR1 is MNHEY, CDR2 SVGAGI. V lost 8 bases, J lost 1 base, and 7 bases stayed unmatched. The CDR3 loop is CASLDRVSQETQYF. In DNA form, the CDR3 reads TGTGCCAGCCTCGACAGGGTATCCCAAGAGACCCAGTACTTC.

This rearrangement joins TRBV7-9 to TRBJ2-2; D call uncertain. The CDR3 is made up of 17 amino acids. CDR1 is SEHNR and CDR2 is FQNEAQ in the germline V gene (reference sequence). V gave up 5 bases and J gave up 5 bases, with 21 bases separating them. CDR3 region: CASSPHDSQVSTGELFF. The CDR3 DNA reads TGTGCCAGCAGCCCCCATGATAGTCAAGTTTCGACCGGGGAGCTGTTTTTT.

This clone was seen ten or more times. The chain is built from TRBV28 and TRBJ1-4; 9 bases align to TRBD1. Germline loops: CDR1 MDHEN, CDR2 SYDVKM. The J segment lost 8 bases and the V segment lost 4 bases, leaving 5 bases of the junction unmatched. The CDR3 runs to 14 residues. CDR3 region: CASSSQGAREKLFF. The CDR3 DNA follows: TGTGCCAGCAGTTCACAGGGGGCTCGGGAAAAACTGTTTTTT.

The gene calls are TRBV11-2 and TRBJ2-1; TRBD1 might be the D (5 bases). V lost 5 bases to trimming and J lost 11 bases, with 19 bases between them. Germline V gives CDR1 SGHAT, CDR2 FQNNGV. The CDR3 consists of 14 residues. This CDR3 is CASSQFPDSTKQFF. CDR3 nucleotides: TGTGCCAGCAGCCAATTCCCTGACAGTACGAAGCAGTTCTTC.

The table lists this clone with a few counts. The V gene is TRBV27, the J gene TRBJ2-5; TRBD2 matches at 9 bases. CDR1 and CDR2 from the germline V gene are MNHEY and SMNVEV (reference sequence). Germline trimming cut 6 bases from V and 1 base from J; bases unmatched to any gene: 15. This CDR3 is 18 amino acids long. The CDR3 bases are TGTGCCAGCAGCCCATGGGAAGCGGGGGGCCCTTTCCAAGAGACCCAGTACTTC. It specifies CASSPWEAGGPFQETQYF.

The CDR3 protein is CATALGDYGYTF. The CDR3 DNA follows: TGTGCCACCGCGCTGGGAGACTATGGCTACACCTTC. The rearrangement links TRBV19 to TRBJ1-2; D is undetermined. This CDR3 is built from 12 residues. Germline CDR1 LNHDA, CDR2 SQIVND (reference sequence). Deletions cut 10 bases from V and 3 bases from J, with 12 bases between. The complete variable domain, with remaining parts taken from reference TRBV19 and TRBJ1-2, reads DGGITQSPKYLFRKEGQNVTLSCEQNLNHDAMYWYRQDPGQGLRLIYYSQIVNDFQKGDIAEGYSVSREKKESFPLTVTSAQKNPTAFYLCATALGDYGYTFGSGTRLTVV.

This rearrangement joins TRBV9 to TRBJ2-2; D perhaps matches TRBD1 (5 bases). This CDR3 spans 13 amino acids. Germline lookup yields CDR1 SGDLS and CDR2 YYNGEE. V was trimmed by 5 bases and J by 6 bases, leaving 11 bases between them. This chain's CDR3 is CASSYPGSGELFF. In DNA form, the CDR3 reads TGTGCCAGCAGTTACCCAGGGTCCGGGGAGCTGTTTTTT.

This sequence joins TRBV19 and TRBJ2-3; 9 nucleotides agree with TRBD2. CDR3 size: 15 residues. Germline CDR1 is LNHDA and CDR2 is SQIVND (reference sequence). V gave up 5 bases and J gave up 1 base; unmatched junction bases: 4. CDR3 sequence: CASSVIAGGTDTQYF. The CDR3, as DNA: TGTGCCAGTAGTGTTATAGCGGGGGGCACAGATACGCAGTATTTT.